These 5 T cell receptor delta chains share one sample of origin, sequenced in a study of γδ T cells in repeated Plasmodium falciparum infection. TCRdb re-identified clones in the multiplex PCR reads via CATT. The sample lists approximately 50,000 delta-chain clones, roughly 1.9% occurring once. Gammadelta T cells were flow-sorted from PBMC into Vgamma9/Vdelta2+ and Vdelta2-negative populations for bulk analysis. Input material: gamma-delta T cells from blood. The receptors stem from a pool of human donors (malaria-infected and uninfected, not separated).

In this sample, this clone turned up many times. A read error likely explains why the TCRdb protein, taken from a much larger clone, differs from this DNA's translation at residue 7; the protein shown is translated from the DNA. The V gene is TRDV2, the J gene TRDJ1; 10 bases agree with TRDD3. The J gene was not available in TCRdb and was assigned here by matching the DNA to germline segments. The V segment lost 0 bases and the J segment 0 bases; nucleotides outside the gene matches: 12. Germline CDR1 GEAIGNYY, CDR2 EKD. The CDR3 totals 19 residues. The CDR3: CACDTVFGGYSGYTDKLIF. The DNA of the CDR3 is TGTGCCTGTGACACCGTTTTTGGGGGATACTCCGGGTACACCGATAAACTCATCTTT.

This clone showed up many times. A read error likely explains why the TCRdb protein, taken from a much larger clone, differs from this DNA's translation at residue 5; the protein shown is translated from the DNA. The V call is TRDV2, the J call TRDJ1, with a possible D match to TRDD3 (5 bases). Here the J gene came from matching the DNA to germline, since TCRdb omits it. CDR1 and CDR2 from the germline V gene are GEAIGNYY and EKD. The V end lost 3 bases, the J end lost 0 bases, and 16 bases lay between the germline ends. This CDR3 has 16 amino acids. CDR3 protein: CACDAVGGGYTDKLIF. DNA of the CDR3: TGTGCCTGTGACGCCGTCGGGGGGGGTTACACCGATAAACTCATCTTT.

This clone has just a few counts. TCRdb assigns this DNA the protein of a much larger clone, which departs from its translation at residue 11; this likely reflects a read error, and the protein shown comes from translating the DNA. The J gene is TRDJ1, the V gene TRDV2, with 8 nucleotides matching TRDD3. TCRdb gives no J gene; it was assigned here by matching the DNA to germline. V lost 3 bases to trimming and J lost 10 bases; unmatched junction nucleotides: 12. CDR3 length equals 14 residues. Germline V lookup: CDR1 GEAIGNYY, CDR2 EKD. The CDR3 DNA reads TGTGCCTGTGACCCTATGGGGGATTTTTCAGGACTCATCTTT. This gives the protein CACDPMGDFSGLIF.

This clone turned up a few times. A far larger clone is one nucleotide away, so this likely arose from a read error. The sample contains more than one DNA sequence encoding this CDR3. This chain links TRDV3 with TRDJ1; TRDD3 aligns across 13 bases. Here the J gene was assigned by germline matching of the DNA, as TCRdb has none. The length of the CDR3 is 21 residues. Trimming cost V 5 bases and J 5 bases; bases outside gene matches: 29. Germline CDR1 reads TVYSNPD; CDR2 reads GDNSRS (reference sequence). DNA of the CDR3: TGTGCCACCTACCTTCCTTCTCTTTACTGGGGGATACGCGGTTTTTTTGATAAACTCATCTTT. It codes for CATYLPSLYWGIRGFFDKLIF.

Notes on this clone: The DNA is left out, because the CDR3 cannot be placed on it with certainty; the CDR3 is given as TCRdb lists it. The J gene was not called, though the V gene is TRAV29/DV5; TRDD3 was called by the table and not checked on the DNA. Germline V CDR1 and CDR2: NSMFDY, ISSIKDK. The CDR3 adds up to 23 amino acids, both ends counted. CDR3 loop: CSVLLCSTAGEGVLGIQADKLIF.